A selection of T cell receptor beta chains follows, all from one sample in a study of shared clonotypes between healthy human individuals. Sequenced by immunoSEQ multiplex PCR; TCRdb stores in-frame clones only, minus some. The sample has about 490,000 clones, about 82% seen once. Sequenced material: PBMCs. The source is a middle-aged woman in good health. Some clones in this sample may be carry-over from other donors' samples. Each CDR3 is given with its conserved first and last residue. The order of the fields is CDR3 DNA, CDR3 protein, clone size, J gene, V gene, D gene. D genes are given only for firm matches. A row's size may be missing; if present it is once, few, many or a size class.

TGTGCCAGCAGCCCGGGACAGCTTGCAACTAATGAAAAACTGTTTTTT,CASSPGQLATNEKLFF,.,TRBJ1-4,TRBV5-4,TRBD1
TGTGCCAGCAGCTTAGGTGGGGGGGTGAACACTGAAGCTTTCTTT,CASSLGGGVNTEAFF,.,TRBJ1-1,TRBV7-6,.
TGTGCCAGCAGTTTAAGGGCGGGACTGCAACCCTACGAGCAGTACTTC,CASSLRAGLQPYEQYF,.,TRBJ2-7,TRBV27,.
TGTGCCAGCAGCGTAGGGGGGGCTGCCTACGAGCAGTACTTC,CASSVGGAAYEQYF,.,TRBJ2-7,TRBV9,.
TGTGCCAGCAGGATGGAGGGAGATACGCAGTATTTT,CASRMEGDTQYF,.,TRBJ2-3,TRBV2,.
TGCGCCAGCAGCCAACTGAGCTCTGGAAACACCATATATTTT,CASSQLSSGNTIYF,.,TRBJ1-3,TRBV10-2,.
TGTGCCAGCAGTCCCACGACTAGCGGGTGGGGGGATACGCAGTATTTT,CASSPTTSGWGDTQYF,.,TRBJ2-3,TRBV2,TRBD2
TGTGCCAGCAGCGTAGGGACAGGGAGGGAAAAACTGTTTTTT,CASSVGTGREKLFF,.,TRBJ1-4,TRBV9,TRBD1
TGCAGCGTTAGGATCTCTGGAAACACCATATATTTT,CSVRISGNTIYF,.,TRBJ1-3,TRBV29-1,.
TGTGCCAGCAGCCCTCGTCGGCGGACCTCCTACAATGAGCAGTTCTTC,CASSPRRRTSYNEQFF,.,TRBJ2-1,TRBV11-2,.
TGTGCCAGCAGCCCCCCGGGACAGGGCTCCTACGAGCAGTACTTC,CASSPPGQGSYEQYF,.,TRBJ2-7,TRBV11-3,TRBD1
TGCGCCAGCAGCCAAGAGGGCGGGAGAGGGCATGAGCAGTTCTTC,CASSQEGGRGHEQFF,.,TRBJ2-1,TRBV4-3,TRBD2
TGTGCCTGGAGTGCCAACCCGGGACAGGGTTATCAGCCCCAGCATTTT,CAWSANPGQGYQPQHF,.,TRBJ1-5,TRBV30,TRBD1
TGTGCCAGCAGGGGCCAAGAGACCCAGTACTTC,CASRGQETQYF,.,TRBJ2-5,TRBV28,.
TGTGCCAGCAGACCGTCTGGGGACTCCTACGAGCAGTACTTC,CASRPSGDSYEQYF,few,TRBJ2-7,TRBV2,.
TGTGCCAGCAGCTTGGAAGATACGCAGTATTTT,CASSLEDTQYF,.,TRBJ2-3,TRBV5-6,.
TGTGCCAGCTCACCGCTCACAGGGATCACTGAAGCTTTCTTT,CASSPLTGITEAFF,many,TRBJ1-1,TRBV18,.
TGTGCCAGCAGTTTATGGACAGTGACGAACACCGGGGAGCTGTTTTTT,CASSLWTVTNTGELFF,few,TRBJ2-2,TRBV28,.
TGTGCCAGTAGTAGTCAGTCGAACACTGAAGCTTTCTTT,CASSSQSNTEAFF,.,TRBJ1-1,TRBV19,.
TGTGCCAGCAGGGAGACAAGGCTGGGCACAGATACGCAGTATTTT,CASRETRLGTDTQYF,once,TRBJ2-3,TRBV28,.
TGTGCCAGCAGCTTATTTGGAACCGGGACAGGGGGCCGTGGAAACACCATATATTTT,CASSLFGTGTGGRGNTIYF,once,TRBJ1-3,TRBV7-2,TRBD1
TGTGCCAGTAGCTACACTACAGGGACCGGGGAGCTGTTTTTT,CASSYTTGTGELFF,.,TRBJ2-2,TRBV19,.
TGTGCCAGCTCACGGTCCGGCGGATACTACGAGCAGTACTTC,CASSRSGGYYEQYF,once,TRBJ2-7,TRBV18,.
TGTGCCAGCAGTTTAATCGGACAGTTAACTGAAGCTTTCTTT,CASSLIGQLTEAFF,.,TRBJ1-1,TRBV27,.
TGCAGCGGGGGGCCCCGCGGAACTACAGATACGCAGTATTTT,CSGGPRGTTDTQYF,once,TRBJ2-3,TRBV29-1,.
TGTGCCAGCAGCCCCGGGGGGTTCACAGATACGCAGTATTTT,CASSPGGFTDTQYF,.,TRBJ2-3,TRBV7-6,TRBD2
TGCGCCAGCAGCCCCGGACAGGGCTCTGGAAACACCATATATTTT,CASSPGQGSGNTIYF,.,TRBJ1-3,TRBV5-1,TRBD1
TGCGCCAGCAGCTTGGGACAGGGGGCGTCTGGCTACACCTTC,CASSLGQGASGYTF,.,TRBJ1-2,TRBV5-1,TRBD1
TGCGCCAGCCGCCTTCCCCAGGCCCGACCCGAACATAGCAATCAGCCCCAGCATTTT,CASRLPQARPEHSNQPQHF,.,TRBJ1-5,TRBV5-1,.
TGTGCCAGCAGTTTTACGGGCAGGGGAAGAAACGAGCAGTACTTC,CASSFTGRGRNEQYF,.,TRBJ2-7,TRBV28,.
TGTGCCTGGAGTCGGGACAGGGTAATAGATACGCAGTATTTT,CAWSRDRVIDTQYF,.,TRBJ2-3,TRBV30,TRBD1
TGCAGCGCCGAAAGGGCCAATGAGCAGTTCTTC,CSAERANEQFF,.,TRBJ2-1,TRBV29-1,.
TGTGCCAGCAGCTTCCGAACCACCACTCTGTGGGCTACCTACGAGCAGTACTTC,CASSFRTTTLWATYEQYF,.,TRBJ2-7,TRBV7-2,.
TGTGCCAGCAGTTCACCAGGACAGGGGGGTACCTACGAGCAGTACTTC,CASSSPGQGGTYEQYF,.,TRBJ2-7,TRBV28,TRBD1
TGTGCCAGTGGAGGACAGGGGGCGCTTAATGAGCAGTTCTTC,CASGGQGALNEQFF,.,TRBJ2-1,TRBV19,TRBD1
TGTGCCAGCAGTGTCGCTAGCGGGAGCTTGGGTGAGCAGTTCTTC,CASSVASGSLGEQFF,.,TRBJ2-1,TRBV6-6,TRBD2
TGCGCCAGCAGCACGGGGCAGCTAGTCTCCTACGAGCAGTACTTC,CASSTGQLVSYEQYF,.,TRBJ2-7,TRBV5-1,.
TGTGCCTGGGGGAATGTAGGCACAGATACGCAGTATTTT,CAWGNVGTDTQYF,.,TRBJ2-3,TRBV30,.
TGTGCCAGTAGTACAGCGGGAGACTACAATGAGCAGTTCTTC,CASSTAGDYNEQFF,.,TRBJ2-1,TRBV19,TRBD2
TGTGCCTGGAGTGATAATTATAATTCACCCCTCCACTTT,CAWSDNYNSPLHF,.,TRBJ1-6,TRBV30,.
TGCGCCAGCAGCTTGGCCGGGGGACAGATAGAGACCCAGTACTTC,CASSLAGGQIETQYF,few,TRBJ2-5,TRBV5-1,.
TGTGCCAGCTCACAGGGACAGGCTGGCTACACCTTC,CASSQGQAGYTF,.,TRBJ1-2,TRBV18,TRBD1
TGTGCCATCAGTGGGCGGGATGGAGAGACCCAGTACTTC,CAISGRDGETQYF,.,TRBJ2-5,TRBV10-3,.
TGTGCCAGCAGACTAAACGCCGCGCAGTTGCACAATGAGCAGTTCTTC,CASRLNAAQLHNEQFF,.,TRBJ2-1,TRBV9,.
TGTGCCAGCAGCTTAGCCCGGGGTAGCGGACTAATGGGAAATGAGCAGTTCTTC,CASSLARGSGLMGNEQFF,.,TRBJ2-1,TRBV7-9,.
TGTGCCAGCAGCGCCAGGGGGCGCGAAGGTTACCACAATGAGCAGTTCTTC,CASSARGREGYHNEQFF,.,TRBJ2-1,TRBV9,TRBD1
TGTGCCAGCAGTGAAGGACAGGGGTTCACCATATATTTT,CASSEGQGFTIYF,.,TRBJ1-3,TRBV2,TRBD1
TGTGCCAGCTCACCAAACCCCCAAGAGACCCAGTACTTC,CASSPNPQETQYF,.,TRBJ2-5,TRBV18,.
TGTGCCAGCAGCGTATACAGGGGAGAGACCCAGTACTTC,CASSVYRGETQYF,.,TRBJ2-5,TRBV7-3,TRBD1
TGCGCCAGCAGTCAATTTCCCCGTTTTTCCTACGAGCAGTACTTC,CASSQFPRFSYEQYF,.,TRBJ2-7,TRBV23-1,.
TGTGCCAGTAGTACGAGCTCCTACGAGCAGTACTTC,CASSTSSYEQYF,once,TRBJ2-7,TRBV19,.
TGTGCCAGCAGCAGCACTAGCGGCTACTACAATGAGCAGTTCTTC,CASSSTSGYYNEQFF,.,TRBJ2-1,TRBV5-4,TRBD2
TGTGCCAGCAGCTTCCGGACCGGCGGGGGGGAGCTGTTTTTT,CASSFRTGGGELFF,.,TRBJ2-2,TRBV5-4,.